The rows below give T cell receptor beta chains drawn from one sample of a study of shared clonotypes between healthy human individuals. Data came from immunoSEQ multiplex PCR; TCRdb stores just in-frame clones and leaves some out. The table shows about 2.2 million clones, with approximately 94% occurring only once. Material: naive CD8+ T cells from PBMCs. The source is a man aged 18 to 35 in good health. Some clones in this sample may be carry-over from other donors' samples. The CDR3 runs from the conserved cysteine through the conserved F or W. The D gene is left open where the match is weak. Size values are once, few and many counts, or a class for expanded clones, and some rows have none.

CDR3aa: CASHPIQGTQPQHF
CDR3nt: TGTGCCAGCCACCCCATACAGGGCACTCAGCCCCAGCATTTT
v_gene: TRBV28
abundance: -
d_gene: -
j_gene: TRBJ1-5

CDR3aa: CASTRSGVSSGREKDTQYF
CDR3nt: TGTGCCAGCACTAGGAGCGGGGTCTCTAGCGGGAGGGAAAAAGATACGCAGTATTTT
v_gene: TRBV9
abundance: -
d_gene: TRBD2
j_gene: TRBJ2-3

CDR3aa: CASSLGGRPSGHNEQFF
CDR3nt: TGTGCCAGCAGCTTAGGGGGTAGGCCTAGCGGACACAATGAGCAGTTCTTC
v_gene: TRBV11-2
abundance: -
d_gene: TRBD2
j_gene: TRBJ2-1

CDR3aa: CSVVEGQGQYTEAFF
CDR3nt: TGCAGCGTTGTCGAGGGACAGGGGCAGTACACTGAAGCTTTCTTT
v_gene: TRBV29-1
abundance: -
d_gene: TRBD1
j_gene: TRBJ1-1

CDR3aa: CASRNNRGPGGYTF
CDR3nt: TGTGCCAGCAGGAACAACAGGGGGCCTGGAGGCTACACCTTC
v_gene: TRBV27
abundance: -
d_gene: TRBD1
j_gene: TRBJ1-2

CDR3aa: CASSRKSGYRETQYF
CDR3nt: TGTGCCAGCAGCCGTAAATCGGGGTATCGAGAGACCCAGTACTTC
v_gene: TRBV14
abundance: -
d_gene: -
j_gene: TRBJ2-5

CDR3aa: CASSARDGTYEQYF
CDR3nt: TGTGCCAGCAGCGCCCGGGACGGAACCTACGAGCAGTACTTC
v_gene: TRBV11-2
abundance: once
d_gene: -
j_gene: TRBJ2-7

CDR3aa: CASSGQYDTYEQYF
CDR3nt: TGTGCCAGCTCCGGACAGTACGACACCTACGAGCAGTACTTC
v_gene: TRBV19
abundance: -
d_gene: -
j_gene: TRBJ2-7

CDR3aa: CASSFLSSRGTGLYEQYF
CDR3nt: TGTGCCAGCAGTTTCTTATCGAGTCGCGGGACAGGGCTGTACGAGCAGTACTTC
v_gene: TRBV27
abundance: -
d_gene: TRBD1
j_gene: TRBJ2-7

CDR3aa: CASSLAGGPRNEQFF
CDR3nt: TGTGCCAGCAGCTTAGCGGGAGGGCCTAGGAATGAGCAGTTCTTC
v_gene: TRBV7-3
abundance: -
d_gene: TRBD2
j_gene: TRBJ2-1

CDR3aa: CASSPPNSGIDEQYF
CDR3nt: TGTGCCAGCAGCCCACCCAACAGCGGGATTGACGAGCAGTACTTC
v_gene: TRBV7-9
abundance: -
d_gene: TRBD2
j_gene: TRBJ2-7

CDR3aa: CASSQGPHQPQHF
CDR3nt: TGCGCCAGCAGCCAAGGCCCCCATCAGCCCCAGCATTTT
v_gene: TRBV4-1
abundance: -
d_gene: -
j_gene: TRBJ1-5

CDR3aa: CASSSLGRGVGRYF
CDR3nt: TGTGCCAGCAGTTCTTTGGGGCGGGGGGTTGGGCGGTACTTC
v_gene: TRBV27
abundance: -
d_gene: TRBD2
j_gene: TRBJ2-7

CDR3aa: CASSVVRDRGEAFF
CDR3nt: TGTGCCAGCAGCGTAGTAAGGGACAGGGGGGAAGCTTTCTTT
v_gene: TRBV9
abundance: -
d_gene: TRBD1
j_gene: TRBJ1-1

CDR3aa: CASQTGDYEQYF
CDR3nt: TGCGCCAGCCAGACAGGGGACTACGAGCAGTACTTC
v_gene: TRBV5-1
abundance: -
d_gene: TRBD1
j_gene: TRBJ2-7

CDR3aa: CASSPSADTDTQYF
CDR3nt: TGTGCCAGCAGCCCGTCAGCGGATACAGATACGCAGTATTTT
v_gene: TRBV7-3
abundance: -
d_gene: -
j_gene: TRBJ2-3

CDR3aa: CASSPGLIGYEQYF
CDR3nt: TGTGCCAGCAGCCCCGGACTCATAGGCTACGAGCAGTACTTC
v_gene: TRBV5-6
abundance: -
d_gene: -
j_gene: TRBJ2-7

CDR3aa: CASSLRAGGETILSYEQYF
CDR3nt: TGCGCCAGCAGCTTGCGGGCAGGGGGCGAAACAATCCTCTCCTACGAGCAGTACTTC
v_gene: TRBV5-1
abundance: -
d_gene: TRBD1
j_gene: TRBJ2-7

CDR3aa: CASSIIYSSGDIQYF
CDR3nt: TGTGCCAGCAGTATAATCTATTCCAGCGGGGACATTCAGTACTTC
v_gene: TRBV11-2
abundance: -
d_gene: TRBD2
j_gene: TRBJ2-4

CDR3aa: CASSNSYEQYF
CDR3nt: TGTGCCAGTAGTAACTCCTACGAGCAGTACTTC
v_gene: TRBV19
abundance: -
d_gene: -
j_gene: TRBJ2-7

CDR3aa: CASSDSPRTSAPSSYNEQFF
CDR3nt: TGTGCCAGCAGCGACTCCCCCCGGACTAGCGCCCCTAGCTCCTACAATGAGCAGTTCTTC
v_gene: TRBV9
abundance: -
d_gene: TRBD2
j_gene: TRBJ2-1

CDR3aa: CASSLNKPLAGVYNEQFF
CDR3nt: TGTGCCAGCAGCTTAAATAAACCCCTAGCGGGAGTCTACAATGAGCAGTTCTTC
v_gene: TRBV7-3
abundance: -
d_gene: TRBD2
j_gene: TRBJ2-1

CDR3aa: CASRPSPGYEQYF
CDR3nt: TGTGCCAGCAGACCTAGCCCTGGTTACGAGCAGTACTTC
v_gene: TRBV6-5
abundance: -
d_gene: -
j_gene: TRBJ2-7

CDR3aa: CATTYRGDGYTF
CDR3nt: TGTGCCACCACCTATAGGGGGGACGGCTACACCTTC
v_gene: TRBV19
abundance: -
d_gene: -
j_gene: TRBJ1-2

CDR3aa: CASSPQGDFFGYTF
CDR3nt: TGTGCCAGCAGCCCGCAGGGGGATTTTTTTGGCTACACCTTC
v_gene: TRBV7-9
abundance: -
d_gene: TRBD1
j_gene: TRBJ1-2

CDR3aa: CASSPDRANEPQHF
CDR3nt: TGTGCCAGCAGCCCAGACAGGGCGAATGAGCCCCAGCATTTT
v_gene: TRBV7-9
abundance: -
d_gene: TRBD1
j_gene: TRBJ1-5

CDR3aa: CASSLIRKGFHEQFF
CDR3nt: TGTGCCAGCAGCTTAATCCGGAAAGGGTTTCATGAGCAGTTCTTC
v_gene: TRBV7-8
abundance: -
d_gene: -
j_gene: TRBJ2-1

CDR3aa: CASSRYEEPLNEQFF
CDR3nt: TGTGCCAGCAGCCGTTATGAGGAGCCCCTCAATGAGCAGTTCTTC
v_gene: TRBV7-3
abundance: -
d_gene: -
j_gene: TRBJ2-1

CDR3aa: CASSVWGGDTEAFF
CDR3nt: TGTGCCAGCAGTGTTTGGGGGGGAGACACTGAAGCTTTCTTT
v_gene: TRBV6-6
abundance: -
d_gene: -
j_gene: TRBJ1-1

CDR3aa: CASSELGTGYNEQFF
CDR3nt: TGTGCCAGCAGTGAATTGGGGACAGGCTACAATGAGCAGTTCTTC
v_gene: TRBV6-1
abundance: -
d_gene: TRBD1
j_gene: TRBJ2-1

CDR3aa: CASSRDRGPNTGELFF
CDR3nt: TGTGCCAGCAGCAGAGACAGGGGTCCCAACACCGGGGAGCTGTTTTTT
v_gene: TRBV7-8
abundance: -
d_gene: TRBD1
j_gene: TRBJ2-2

CDR3aa: CASSSPTAGETQYF
CDR3nt: TGTGCCAGCAGCTCCCCAACAGCGGGGGAGACCCAGTACTTC
v_gene: TRBV7-9
abundance: once
d_gene: TRBD2
j_gene: TRBJ2-5

CDR3aa: CASTYRAGNTEAFF
CDR3nt: TGTGCCAGCACCTACAGGGCTGGGAACACTGAAGCTTTCTTT
v_gene: TRBV6-1
abundance: -
d_gene: -
j_gene: TRBJ1-1